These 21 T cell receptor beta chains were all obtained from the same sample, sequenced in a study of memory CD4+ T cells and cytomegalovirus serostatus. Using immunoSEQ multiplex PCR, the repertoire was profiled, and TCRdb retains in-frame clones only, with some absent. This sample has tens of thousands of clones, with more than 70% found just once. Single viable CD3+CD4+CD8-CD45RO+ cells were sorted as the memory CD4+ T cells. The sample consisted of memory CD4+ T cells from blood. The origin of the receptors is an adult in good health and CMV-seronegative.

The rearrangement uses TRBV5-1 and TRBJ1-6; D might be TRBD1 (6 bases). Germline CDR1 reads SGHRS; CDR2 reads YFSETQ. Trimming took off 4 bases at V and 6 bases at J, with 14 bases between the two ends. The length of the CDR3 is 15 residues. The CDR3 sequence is CASSPDGQFNSPLHF. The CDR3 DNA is TGCGCCAGCAGCCCAGATGGACAGTTTAATTCACCCCTCCACTTT.

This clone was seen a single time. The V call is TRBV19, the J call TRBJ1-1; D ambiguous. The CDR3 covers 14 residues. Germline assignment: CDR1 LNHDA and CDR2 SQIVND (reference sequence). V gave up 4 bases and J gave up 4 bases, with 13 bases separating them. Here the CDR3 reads CASSNVTRPTEAFF. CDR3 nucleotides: TGTGCCAGTAGTAACGTAACGAGACCCACTGAAGCTTTCTTT.

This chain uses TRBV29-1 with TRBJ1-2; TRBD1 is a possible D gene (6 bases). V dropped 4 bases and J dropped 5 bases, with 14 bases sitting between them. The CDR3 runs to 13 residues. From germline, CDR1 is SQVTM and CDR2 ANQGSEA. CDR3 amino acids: CSVAPGQGYGYTF. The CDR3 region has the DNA TGCAGCGTTGCCCCGGGGCAGGGGTATGGCTACACCTTC.

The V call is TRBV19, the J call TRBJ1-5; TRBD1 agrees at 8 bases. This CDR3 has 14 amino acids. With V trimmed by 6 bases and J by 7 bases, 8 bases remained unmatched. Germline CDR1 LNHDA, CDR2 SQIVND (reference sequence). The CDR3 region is CASRLIQGGQPQHF. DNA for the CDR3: TGTGCCAGTAGGTTAATACAGGGGGGCCAGCCCCAGCATTTT.

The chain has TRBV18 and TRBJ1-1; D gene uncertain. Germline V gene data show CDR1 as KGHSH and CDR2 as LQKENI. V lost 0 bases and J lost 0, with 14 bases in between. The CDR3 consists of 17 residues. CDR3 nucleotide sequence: TGTGCCAGCTCACCACCGTCCCAGGCCTATTTGAACACTGAAGCTTTCTTT. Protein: CASSPPSQAYLNTEAFF.

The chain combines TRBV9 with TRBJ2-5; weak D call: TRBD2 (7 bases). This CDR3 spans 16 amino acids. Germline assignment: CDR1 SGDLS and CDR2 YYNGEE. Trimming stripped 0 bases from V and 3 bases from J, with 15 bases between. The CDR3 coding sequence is TGTGCCAGCAGCGTAGCGGGGGGCAGTAAAGAAGAGACCCAGTACTTC. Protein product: CASSVAGGSKEETQYF.

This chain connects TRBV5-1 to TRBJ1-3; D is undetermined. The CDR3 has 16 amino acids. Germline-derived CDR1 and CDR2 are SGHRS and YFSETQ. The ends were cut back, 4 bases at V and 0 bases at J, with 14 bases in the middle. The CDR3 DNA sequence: TGCGCCAGCAGCCTGTCTCAATCGACCTCTGGAAACACCATATATTTT. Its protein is CASSLSQSTSGNTIYF.

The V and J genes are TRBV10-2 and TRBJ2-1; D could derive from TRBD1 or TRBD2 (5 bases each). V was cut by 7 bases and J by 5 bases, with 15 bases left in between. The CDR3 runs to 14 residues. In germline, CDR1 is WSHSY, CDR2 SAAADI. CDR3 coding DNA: TGCGCCAGCACCGATGGGGGATACCACAATGAGCAGTTCTTC. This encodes CASTDGGYHNEQFF.

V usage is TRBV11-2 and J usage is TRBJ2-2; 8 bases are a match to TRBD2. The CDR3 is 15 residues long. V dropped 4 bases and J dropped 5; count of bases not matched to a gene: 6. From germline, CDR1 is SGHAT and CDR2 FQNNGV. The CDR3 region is CASSSGGGRTGELFF. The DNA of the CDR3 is TGTGCCAGCAGCTCGGGGGGGGGCCGTACCGGGGAGCTGTTTTTT.

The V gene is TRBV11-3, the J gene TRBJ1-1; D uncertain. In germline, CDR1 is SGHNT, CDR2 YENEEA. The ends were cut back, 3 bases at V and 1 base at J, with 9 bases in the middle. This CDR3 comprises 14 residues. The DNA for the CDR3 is TGTGCCAGCAGCTTTTCTGGGCCGAACACTGAAGCTTTCTTT. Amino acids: CASSFSGPNTEAFF.

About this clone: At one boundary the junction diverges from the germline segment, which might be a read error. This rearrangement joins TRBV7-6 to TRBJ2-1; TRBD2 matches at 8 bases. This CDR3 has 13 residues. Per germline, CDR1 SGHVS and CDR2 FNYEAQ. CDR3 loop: CASSSWTSPSLLF. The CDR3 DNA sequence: TGTGCCAGCAGCTCCTGGACTAGCCCCTCTCTTCTCTTC.

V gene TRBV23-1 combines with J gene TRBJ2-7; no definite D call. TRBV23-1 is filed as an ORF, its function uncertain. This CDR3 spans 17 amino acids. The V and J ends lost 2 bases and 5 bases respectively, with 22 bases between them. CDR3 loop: CASSQEVGLIEVHEQYF. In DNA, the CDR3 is TGCGCCAGCAGTCAAGAGGTCGGGTTAATCGAAGTCCACGAGCAGTACTTC.

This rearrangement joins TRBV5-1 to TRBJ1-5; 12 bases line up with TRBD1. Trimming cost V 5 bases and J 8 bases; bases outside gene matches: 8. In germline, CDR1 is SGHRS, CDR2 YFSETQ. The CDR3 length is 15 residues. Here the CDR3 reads CASRTGTGGWEPQHF. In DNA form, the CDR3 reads TGCGCCAGCAGGACCGGGACAGGGGGCTGGGAGCCCCAGCATTTT.

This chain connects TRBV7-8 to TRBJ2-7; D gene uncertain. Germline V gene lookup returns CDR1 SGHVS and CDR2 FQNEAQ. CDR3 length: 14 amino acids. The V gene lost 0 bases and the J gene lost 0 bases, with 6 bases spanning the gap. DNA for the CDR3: TGTGCCAGCAGCTTAGCGACGGTCTCCTACGAGCAGTACTTC. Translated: CASSLATVSYEQYF. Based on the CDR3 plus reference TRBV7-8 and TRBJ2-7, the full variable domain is GAGVSQSPRYKVAKRGQDVALRCDPISGHVSLFWYQQALGQGPEFLTYFQNEAQLDKSGLPSDRFFAERPEGSVSTLKIQRTQQEDSAVYLCASSLATVSYEQYFGPGTRLTVT.

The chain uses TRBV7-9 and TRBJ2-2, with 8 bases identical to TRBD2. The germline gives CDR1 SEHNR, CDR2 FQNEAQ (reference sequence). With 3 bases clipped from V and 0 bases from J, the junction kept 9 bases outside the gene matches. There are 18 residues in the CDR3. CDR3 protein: CASSFQRENTPNTGELFF. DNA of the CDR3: TGTGCCAGCAGCTTTCAGCGGGAGAACACACCGAACACCGGGGAGCTGTTTTTT.

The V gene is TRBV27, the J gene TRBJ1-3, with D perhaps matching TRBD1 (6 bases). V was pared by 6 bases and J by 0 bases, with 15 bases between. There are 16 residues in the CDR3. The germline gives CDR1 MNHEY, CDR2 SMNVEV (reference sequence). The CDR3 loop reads CASRQGQQSSGNTIYF. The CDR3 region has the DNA TGTGCCAGCAGGCAAGGACAGCAGAGCTCTGGAAACACCATATATTTT.

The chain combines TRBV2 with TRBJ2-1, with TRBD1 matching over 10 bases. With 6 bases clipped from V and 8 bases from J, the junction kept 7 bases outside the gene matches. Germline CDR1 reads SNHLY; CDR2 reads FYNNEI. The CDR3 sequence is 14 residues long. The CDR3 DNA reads TGTGCCAGCAGCATCCTGACAGGGGGCGATGAGCAGTTCTTC. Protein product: CASSILTGGDEQFF. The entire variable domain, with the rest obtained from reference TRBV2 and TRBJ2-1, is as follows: EPEVTQTPSHQVTQMGQEVILRCVPISNHLYFYWYRQILGQKVEFLVSFYNNEISEKSEIFDDQFSVERPDGSNFTLKIRSTKLEDSAMYFCASSILTGGDEQFFGPGTRLTVL.

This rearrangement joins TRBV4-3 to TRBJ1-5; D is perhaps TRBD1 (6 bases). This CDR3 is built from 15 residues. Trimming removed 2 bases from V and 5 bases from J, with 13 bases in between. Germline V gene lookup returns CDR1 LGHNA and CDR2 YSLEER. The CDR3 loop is CASSQIGGGDQPQHF. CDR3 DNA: TGCGCCAGCAGCCAAATTGGAGGGGGGGATCAGCCCCAGCATTTT.

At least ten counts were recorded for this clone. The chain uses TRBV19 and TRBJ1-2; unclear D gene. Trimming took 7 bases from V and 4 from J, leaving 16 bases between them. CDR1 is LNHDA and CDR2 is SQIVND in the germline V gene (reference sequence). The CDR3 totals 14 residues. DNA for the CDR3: TGTGCCAGTAATCAGATACGTGCTCCCTATGGCTACACCTTC. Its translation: CASNQIRAPYGYTF.

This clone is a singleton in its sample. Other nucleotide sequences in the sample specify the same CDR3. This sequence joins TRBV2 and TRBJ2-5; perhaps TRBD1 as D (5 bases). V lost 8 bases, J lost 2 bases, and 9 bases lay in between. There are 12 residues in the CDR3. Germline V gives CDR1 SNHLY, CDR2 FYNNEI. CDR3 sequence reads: CASRQIQETQYF. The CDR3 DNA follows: TGTGCCAGCCGACAGATTCAAGAGACCCAGTACTTC. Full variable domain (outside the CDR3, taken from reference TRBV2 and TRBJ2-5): EPEVTQTPSHQVTQMGQEVILRCVPISNHLYFYWYRQILGQKVEFLVSFYNNEISEKSEIFDDQFSVERPDGSNFTLKIRSTKLEDSAMYFCASRQIQETQYFGPGTRLLVL.

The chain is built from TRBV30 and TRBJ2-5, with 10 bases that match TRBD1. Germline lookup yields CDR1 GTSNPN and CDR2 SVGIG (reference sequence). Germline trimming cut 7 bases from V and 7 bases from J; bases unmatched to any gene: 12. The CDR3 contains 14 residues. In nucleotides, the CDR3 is TGTGCCTCAACGCCGGGACAGGGGACGGTGACCCAGTACTTC. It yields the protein CASTPGQGTVTQYF. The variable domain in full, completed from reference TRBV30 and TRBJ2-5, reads SQTIHQWPATLVQPVGSPLSLECTVEGTSNPNLYWYRQAAGRGLQLLFYSVGIGQISSEVPQNLSASRPQDRQFILSSKKLLLSDSGFYLCASTPGQGTVTQYFGPGTRLLVL.